This T cell receptor (beta chain) appears in the sequencing data of a study of cytomegalovirus exposure and HLA in healthy donors. Study as a whole: Earlier, approximately 190 million T cells were analyzed, and 90 million to 120 million unique TCR beta sequences were found among them. Early release data held some 79 million unique TCRs from HLA-typed donors.

PCR used 60 Vbeta primers and 13 Jbeta primers. Clones were read by immunoSEQ multiplex PCR, and TCRdb kept only the in-frame ones, dropping some. The sample records 170,000 or so clones, around 74% being singletons. In regard to this clone: What it binds is not known.

Trimming stripped 0 bases from V and 0 bases from J, with 24 bases between. The germline gives CDR1 SNHLY, CDR2 FYNNEI. The CDR3 runs to 21 residues. Overall study results and limits: Equally common other TCR beta chains were less clonally expanded than HLA-associated ones, a later analysis found. Per a later analysis, 18,000 or so TCR beta sequences showed association with HLA alleles at 0.05 false discovery rate.

The receptor comes from a male donor in good health and CMV-seronegative. The sequencing input was PBMCs. V is TRBV2 and J is TRBJ2-4; possible D gene TRBD1, 6 bases. The CDR3 loop reads CASSEAPRGQSNHIAKNIQYF. In DNA, the CDR3 is TGTGCCAGCAGTGAAGCGCCTCGGGGACAAAGCAATCACATAGCCAAAAACATTCAGTACTTC.